These T cell receptor beta chains were read from a single sample in a study of early T cells in non-severe SARS-CoV-2 infection. TCRdb ran MiXCR on the 5' RACE reads and lists one entry per CDR3 protein. The sample has some 66,000 distinct CDR3 sequences; less than 15% are singletons. Material: whole blood. The origin of the receptors is an adult who was a healthcare worker with PCR-confirmed SARS-CoV-2 infection or an uninfected control (not recorded which). Both conserved end residues are part of each CDR3. A D gene is named only where the DNA matches it firmly. Size values are once, few and many counts, or a class for expanded clones, and some rows have none.

d_gene,len,j_gene,v_gene,abundance,CDR3aa,CDR3nt
TRBD1,16,TRBJ2-7,TRBV3-1,.,CASSQDHRGLLYEQYF,TGTGCCAGCAGCCAAGATCACAGGGGGCTCCTCTACGAGCAGTACTTC
.,16,TRBJ1-2,TRBV21-1,many,CASGKLWIGPNYGYTF,TGTGCCAGCGGGAAGTTATGGATCGGACCTAACTATGGCTACACCTTC
TRBD2,17,TRBJ2-3,TRBV6-2/TRBV6-3,.,CASSYSAGGRLTDTQYF,TGTGCCAGCAGTTACTCGGCGGGGGGGCGCCTCACAGATACGCAGTATTTT
.,15,TRBJ1-3,TRBV3-1,many,CASSQDGSRGNTIYF,TGTGCCAGCAGCCAAGATGGGTCGCGGGGAAACACCATATATTTT
TRBD2,14,TRBJ2-1,TRBV11-2,.,CASSLDPSGRAQFF,TGTGCCAGCAGCTTAGATCCCAGCGGGAGGGCGCAGTTCTTC
.,13,TRBJ1-2,TRBV5-4,many,CASSTRQEYGYTF,TGTGCCAGCAGTACCCGACAGGAGTATGGCTACACCTTC
.,17,TRBJ2-7,TRBV6-2/TRBV6-3,many,CASSYAAGGATYYEQYF,TGTGCCAGCAGTTACGCCGCCGGGGGCGCTACTTACTACGAGCAGTACTTC
TRBD2,16,TRBJ2-3,TRBV7-8,many,CASSFGEAGITDTQYF,TGTGCCAGCAGCTTTGGGGAAGCGGGGATCACAGATACGCAGTATTTT
TRBD2,16,TRBJ2-1,TRBV20-1,many,CSARDLAGGDYNEQFF,TGCAGTGCTAGAGATTTGGCGGGAGGGGACTACAATGAGCAGTTCTTC
.,16,TRBJ1-1,TRBV5-1,many,CASSLGNGQGNTEAFF,TGCGCCAGCAGCTTGGGGAATGGGCAGGGGAACACTGAAGCTTTCTTT
.,14,TRBJ2-1,TRBV12-3/TRBV12-4,.,CASSLGREVIEQFF,TGTGCCAGCAGTTTAGGGCGGGAAGTAATTGAGCAGTTCTTC
TRBD1,15,TRBJ2-1,TRBV24-1,many,CATSDFTGGYNEQFF,TGTGCCACCAGTGATTTTACAGGGGGCTACAATGAGCAGTTCTTC
.,16,TRBJ2-6,TRBV6-2/TRBV6-3,many,CASSYSFGAGANVLTF,TGTGCCAGCAGTTACTCGTTCGGGGCTGGGGCCAACGTCCTGACTTTC
.,15,TRBJ1-6,TRBV14,many,CASSQGAGLSGALHF,TGTGCCAGCAGCCAAGGGGCAGGCCTTAGTGGCGCCCTCCACTTT
TRBD1,14,TRBJ2-2,TRBV6-2/TRBV6-3,many,CASTATGRTGELFF,TGTGCCAGCACCGCGACAGGGCGGACCGGGGAGCTGTTTTTT
TRBD1,16,TRBJ2-3,TRBV6-2/TRBV6-3,many,CASSGTGNADTDTQYF,TGTGCCAGCAGCGGGACAGGGAACGCAGACACAGATACGCAGTATTTT
.,15,TRBJ2-7,TRBV25-1,.,CASSGVGTATYEQYF,TGTGCCAGCAGTGGTGTTGGGACCGCTACCTACGAGCAGTACTTC